This T cell receptor (beta chain) was profiled in a study of cytomegalovirus exposure and HLA in healthy donors. Study observations and caveats: The study labeled roughly 160 TCR beta chains cytomegalovirus-associated. In a later analysis, around 18,000 TCR beta sequences were associated with HLA alleles at 0.05 false discovery rate. Likely technical artifact: a cluster of highly shared sequence variants.

Healthy bone marrow donors supplied every sample. V dropped 2 bases and J dropped 4 bases, with 11 bases sitting between them. Per germline, CDR1 MNHEY and CDR2 SVGAGI. There are 14 residues in the CDR3. This clone was counted only a few times. Its antigen remains unidentified. Researchers ran the PCR with 60 Vbeta and 13 Jbeta primers. Here immunoSEQ multiplex PCR was the method, and the copy in TCRdb shows in-frame clones only, minus some. Of 120,000 or so clones in the sample, around 80% were seen once. The sequencing input was PBMCs. The V call is TRBV6-5, the J call TRBJ1-2; unclear D gene. This clonotype was sampled from a man aged 18 to 35 in good health and CMV-seronegative. The CDR3 here is CASSYGQAGYGYTF. For the CDR3, the DNA is TGTGCCAGCAGTTACGGGCAGGCCGGCTATGGCTACACCTTC.